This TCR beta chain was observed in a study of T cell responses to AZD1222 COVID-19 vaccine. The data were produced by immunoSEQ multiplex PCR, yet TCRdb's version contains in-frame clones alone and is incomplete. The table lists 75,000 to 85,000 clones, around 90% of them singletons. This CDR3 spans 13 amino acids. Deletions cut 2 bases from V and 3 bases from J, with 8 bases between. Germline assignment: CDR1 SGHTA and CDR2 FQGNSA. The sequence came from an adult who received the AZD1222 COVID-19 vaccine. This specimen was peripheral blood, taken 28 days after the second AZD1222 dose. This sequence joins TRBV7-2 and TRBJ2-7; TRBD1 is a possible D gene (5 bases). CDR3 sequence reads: CASSLQGVYEQYF. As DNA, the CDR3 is TGTGCCAGCAGCTTACAGGGCGTCTACGAGCAGTACTTC.